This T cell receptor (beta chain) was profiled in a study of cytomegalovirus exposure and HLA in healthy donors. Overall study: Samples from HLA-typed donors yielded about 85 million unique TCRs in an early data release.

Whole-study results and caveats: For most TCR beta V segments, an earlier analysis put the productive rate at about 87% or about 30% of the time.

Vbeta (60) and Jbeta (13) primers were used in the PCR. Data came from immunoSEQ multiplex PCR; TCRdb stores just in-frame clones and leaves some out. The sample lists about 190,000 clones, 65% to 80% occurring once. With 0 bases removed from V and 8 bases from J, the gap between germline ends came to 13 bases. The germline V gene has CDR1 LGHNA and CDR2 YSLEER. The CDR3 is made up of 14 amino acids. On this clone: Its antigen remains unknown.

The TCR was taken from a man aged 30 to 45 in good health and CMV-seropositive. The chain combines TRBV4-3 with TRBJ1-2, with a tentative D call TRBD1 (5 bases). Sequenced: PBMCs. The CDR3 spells CASSQEGRQGGYTF. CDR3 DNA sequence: TGCGCCAGCAGCCAAGAGGGCAGGCAGGGAGGCTACACCTTC.